The clone carrying this TCR beta chain turned up a few times. Germline V gene sequence: CDR1 MDHEN, CDR2 SYDVKM. This CDR3 is 16 amino acids long. V shed 4 bases and J shed 4 bases, with 20 bases lying between them. The entry originates in a study of blood T cells in healthy people across ages. Primed by a sample-barcoded 5' primer and a J-beta primer mix, a second PCR proceeded for about 7 to 11 cycles. A single record per CDR3 protein comes from TCRdb applying MiXCR to the 5' RACE reads. Of 790,000 or so distinct CDR3 sequences in the sample, 35% to 50% were seen once. The chain joins TRBV28 to TRBJ2-7; D may be TRBD2 (5 bases). The source material was blood. This TCR came from an elderly man in good health. The CDR3, as DNA: TGTGCCAGCAGTTCGGAAGGAGCGGTAACAAGGTACGAGCAGTACTTC. Translating it yields CASSSEGAVTRYEQYF.